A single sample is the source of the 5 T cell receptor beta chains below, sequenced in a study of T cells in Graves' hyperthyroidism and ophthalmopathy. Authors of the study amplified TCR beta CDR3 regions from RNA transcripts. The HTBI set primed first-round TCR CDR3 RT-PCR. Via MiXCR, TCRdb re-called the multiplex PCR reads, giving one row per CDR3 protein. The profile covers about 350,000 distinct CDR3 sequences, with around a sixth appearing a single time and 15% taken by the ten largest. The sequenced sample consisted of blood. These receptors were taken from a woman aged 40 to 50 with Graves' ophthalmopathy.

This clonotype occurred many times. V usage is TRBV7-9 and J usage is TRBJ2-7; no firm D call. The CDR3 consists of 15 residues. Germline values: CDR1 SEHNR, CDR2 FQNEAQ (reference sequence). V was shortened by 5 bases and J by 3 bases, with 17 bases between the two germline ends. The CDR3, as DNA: TGTGCCAGCAGCCACCCCCCGTCGGAAGGCTACGAGCAGTACTTC. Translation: CASSHPPSEGYEQYF.

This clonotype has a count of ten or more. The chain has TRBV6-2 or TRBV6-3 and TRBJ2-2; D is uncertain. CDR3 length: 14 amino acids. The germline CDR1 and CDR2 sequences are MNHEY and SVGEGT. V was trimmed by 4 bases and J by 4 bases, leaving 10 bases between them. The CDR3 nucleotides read TGTGCCAGCAGTTCAGAAAGGAGCACCGGGGAGCTGTTTTTT. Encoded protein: CASSSERSTGELFF.

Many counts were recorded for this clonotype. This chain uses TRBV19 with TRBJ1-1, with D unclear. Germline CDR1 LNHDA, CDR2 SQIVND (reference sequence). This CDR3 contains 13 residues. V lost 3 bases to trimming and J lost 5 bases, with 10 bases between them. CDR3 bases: TGTGCCAGTAGTATTTCGGTGAGGACTGAAGCTTTCTTT. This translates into CASSISVRTEAFF.

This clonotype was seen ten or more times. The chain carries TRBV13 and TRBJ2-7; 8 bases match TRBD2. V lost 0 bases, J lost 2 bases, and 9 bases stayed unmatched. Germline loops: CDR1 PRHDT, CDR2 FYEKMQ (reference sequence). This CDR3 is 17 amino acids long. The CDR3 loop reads CASSLGAGGDGTYEQYF. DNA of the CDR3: TGTGCCAGCAGCTTAGGAGCCGGGGGGGACGGTACCTACGAGCAGTACTTC.

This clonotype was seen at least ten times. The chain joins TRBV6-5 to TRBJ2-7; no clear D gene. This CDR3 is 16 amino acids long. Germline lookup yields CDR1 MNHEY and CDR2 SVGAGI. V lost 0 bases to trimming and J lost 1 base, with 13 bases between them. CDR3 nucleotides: TGTGCCAGCAGTTACTCCCCATTGAGTCCTTCCTACGAGCAGTACTTC. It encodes CASSYSPLSPSYEQYF.